One sample yielded the 8 T cell receptor beta chains listed below, sequenced in a study of T-cell memory formation after mild COVID-19. TCRdb re-called the 5' RACE reads through MiXCR, storing one row per CDR3 protein. The sample consists of about 400,000 distinct CDR3 sequences, less than 25% of them appearing once. Sequencing was carried out using PBMCs or a T cell subset sorted from them (not recorded which). The receptors stem from an adult woman who had mild COVID-19 (a few samples of this study predate the infection). Cell type and time point are not known.

This clonotype was seen many times. V and J are TRBV4-1 and TRBJ2-5; no firm D call. The CDR3 extends over 14 amino acids. Germline values: CDR1 MGHRA, CDR2 YSYEKL. Trimming shortened V by 0 bases and J by 2 bases, and 7 bases separated the two germline ends. CDR3 sequence: CASSQDNKQETQYF. CDR3 coding DNA: TGCGCCAGCAGCCAAGATAACAAGCAAGAGACCCAGTACTTC.

The chain recombines TRBV6-5 with TRBJ2-1; 7 nucleotides agree with TRBD2. Germline V gene lookup returns CDR1 MNHEY and CDR2 SVGAGI. CDR3 size: 15 residues. Unmatched junction bases numbered 8, after V lost 8 bases and J lost 1 base. The CDR3 here is CASSLGLVSYNEQFF. For the CDR3, the DNA is TGTGCCAGCTCCCTCGGACTAGTTTCCTACAATGAGCAGTTCTTC.

In this sample, this clonotype turned up a few times. V gene TRBV24-1 combines with J gene TRBJ2-1, with 13 bases matching TRBD2. The CDR3 spans 18 residues. Germline CDR1 KGHDR, CDR2 SFDVKD. With V trimmed by 4 bases and J by 2 bases, 7 bases remained unmatched. CDR3 in amino acids: CATSETSGRAHTYNEQFF. Written as DNA, the CDR3 is TGTGCCACCAGTGAAACTAGCGGGAGGGCTCATACCTACAATGAGCAGTTCTTC.

Only a few counts were recorded for this clonotype. The chain uses TRBV12-3 or TRBV12-4 and TRBJ1-4; no clear D. This CDR3 contains 12 residues. Trimming took off 4 bases at V and 7 bases at J, with 7 bases between the two ends. The CDR3 loop is CASSSLSEKLFF. The DNA for the CDR3 is TGTGCCAGCAGTTCCCTGAGTGAAAAACTGTTTTTT.

The sample holds a few counts of this clonotype. J is TRBJ2-7 and V is TRBV7-8; 10 positions match TRBD1. V shed 0 bases and J 2 bases; nucleotides not matched to a gene: 10. The CDR3 is 18 residues long. Germline CDR1 and CDR2: SGHVS and FQNEAQ. CDR3 DNA: TGTGCCAGCAGCTTAGCCCAGTCGGACAGGGGGATCCCCTACGAGCAGTACTTC. It encodes CASSLAQSDRGIPYEQYF.

The chain is built from TRBV24-1 and TRBJ2-1, with unresolved D. Germline assignment: CDR1 KGHDR and CDR2 SFDVKD. CDR3 size: 13 residues. Trimming removed 9 bases from V and 4 bases from J, with 12 bases in between. The chain's CDR3 is CATSDGRYNEQFF. CDR3 coding DNA: TGTGCCACCTCGGATGGACGGTACAATGAGCAGTTCTTC.

The CDR3: CASSRYLRTSGSYTQYF. CDR3 DNA sequence: TGTGCCAGCAGCCGGTATTTGAGGACTAGCGGGAGTTATACGCAGTATTTT. The rearrangement joins TRBV2 to TRBJ2-3, with TRBD2 identical over 13 bases. The CDR3 covers 17 residues. Germline CDR1 is SNHLY and CDR2 is FYNNEI. The trim removed 6 bases at V and 7 bases at J, leaving 13 bases unmatched.

This clonotype appeared many times. CDR3 sequence (DNA): TGTGCCAGCAGCTTCCTAGCGGGGGGCCGCACAGATACGCAGTATTTT. Amino acid sequence: CASSFLAGGRTDTQYF. This sequence joins TRBV7-9 and TRBJ2-3, with 11 bases that match TRBD2. The CDR3 covers 16 residues. After removal of 3 bases from V and 1 base from J, the junction contained 3 bases not matched to a gene. CDR1 SEHNR and CDR2 FQNEAQ come from the germline V gene (reference sequence).